Included here is one TCR beta chain sequence, with context. Each participant's cohort was designated according to participant-reported clinical history. CDR1 is MNHEY, CDR2 SMNVEV, per germline (reference sequence). CDR3 length equals 13 residues. V lost 6 bases and J lost 6; bases outside the gene matches: 6. This record belongs to a study of blood T cell repertoires in COVID-19. Study-wide background: Sites in the United States, Italy and Spain provided acute and convalescent COVID-19 samples. Sources were T cells, B-cell-depleted T cells, or PBMCs; the material itself was cDNA or gDNA.

The method was immunoSEQ multiplex PCR; TCRdb's version includes in-frame clones alone and lacks a portion of them. The sample consists of approximately 280,000 clones, more than 75% of them appearing once. The sample comprised PBMCs or T cells enriched from blood (not recorded which). This TCR was sampled from a woman aged 18-30 years who had recovered from COVID-19. The chain is built from TRBV27 and TRBJ1-2, with TRBD1 matching 8 bases. In DNA form, the CDR3 reads TGTGCCAGCAGCCTCGGACAGGGTAATGGCTACACCTTC. It encodes CASSLGQGNGYTF.